The sequence of this TCR beta chain was determined in a study of shared clonotypes between healthy human individuals. Study-level findings and limits: Non-shared clonotypes were found to have lower generation probabilities than the clonotypes that were shared by all four of the sorted-subset donors. Generally, estimated richness proved larger in naive subsets than it did in memory subsets.

V dropped 0 bases and J dropped 5; count of bases not matched to a gene: 5. The CDR3 consists of 14 residues. Germline loops: CDR1 GTSNPN, CDR2 SVGIG (reference sequence). This clone was observed a single time. What it recognizes is unknown. The assay ran at deep level. Sequenced by immunoSEQ multiplex PCR; TCRdb stores in-frame clones only, minus some. The sample has 550,000 to 800,000 clones, 74% seen once; the top ten hold around 1.6%. CD45RA-negative memory and CD45RA+ naive subsets were split from the CD4+ cells. The V gene is TRBV30, the J gene TRBJ2-7, with TRBD2 matching over 9 bases. The receptor was derived from a woman aged 25-40 years in good health. Sequencing used memory CD4+ T cells sorted from blood. Subset in this sample: CD45RA-negative fraction. In DNA, the CDR3 is TGTGCCTGGAGTGTCAGCGGGGGGAACCACGAGCAGTACTTC. This codes for CAWSVSGGNHEQYF.